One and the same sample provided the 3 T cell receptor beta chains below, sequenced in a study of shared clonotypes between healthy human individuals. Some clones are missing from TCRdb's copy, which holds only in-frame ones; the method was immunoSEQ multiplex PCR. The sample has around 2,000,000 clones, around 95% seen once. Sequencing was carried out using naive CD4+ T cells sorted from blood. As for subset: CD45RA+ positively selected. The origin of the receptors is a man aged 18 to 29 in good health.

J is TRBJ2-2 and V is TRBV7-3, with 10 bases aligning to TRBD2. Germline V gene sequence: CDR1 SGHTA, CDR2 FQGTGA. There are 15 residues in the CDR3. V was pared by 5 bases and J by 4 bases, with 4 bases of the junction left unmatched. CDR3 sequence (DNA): TGTGCCAGCAGCCCCCAGCGGGGGGGCACCGGGGAGCTGTTTTTT. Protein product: CASSPQRGGTGELFF.

In nucleotides, the CDR3 is TGCGCCAGCAGCCTTAACAGGGGAGATAATGAAAAACTGTTTTTT. This gives the protein CASSLNRGDNEKLFF. The chain carries TRBV4-1 and TRBJ1-4; 7 bases line up with TRBD1. The CDR3 is made up of 15 amino acids. CDR1 and CDR2 from the germline V gene are MGHRA and YSYEKL. J gave up 4 bases and V 4 bases, and 6 bases lay outside the gene matches.

The CDR3 here is CASSQAQDYEQYF. The CDR3 nucleotides are TGCGCCAGCAGCCAAGCCCAGGATTACGAGCAGTACTTC. The chain has TRBV4-3 and TRBJ2-7; D gene ambiguous. Trimming removed 1 base at V and 4 bases at J, with 8 bases between. Germline assignment: CDR1 LGHNA and CDR2 YSLEER. The CDR3 sequence is 13 residues long.